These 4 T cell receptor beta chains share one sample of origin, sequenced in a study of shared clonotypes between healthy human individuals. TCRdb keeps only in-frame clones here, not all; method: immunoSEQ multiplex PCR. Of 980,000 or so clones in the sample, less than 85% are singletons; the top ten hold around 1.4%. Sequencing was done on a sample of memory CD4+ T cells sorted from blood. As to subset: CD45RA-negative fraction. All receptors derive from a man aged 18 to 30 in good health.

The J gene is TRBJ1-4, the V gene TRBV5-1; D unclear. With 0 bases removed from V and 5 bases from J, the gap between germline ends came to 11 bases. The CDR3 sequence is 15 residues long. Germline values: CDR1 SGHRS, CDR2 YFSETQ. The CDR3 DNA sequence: TGCGCCAGCAGCTTGGCCCCGTTGGGGAATGAAAAACTGTTTTTT. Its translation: CASSLAPLGNEKLFF.

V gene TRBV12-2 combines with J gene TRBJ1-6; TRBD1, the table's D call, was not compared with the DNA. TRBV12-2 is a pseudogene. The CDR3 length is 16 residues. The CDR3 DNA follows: TGTGCAAGTCGCTTAGCGGGTTCAGGGGGGAATTCACCCCTCCACTTT. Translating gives CASRLAGSGGNSPLHF.

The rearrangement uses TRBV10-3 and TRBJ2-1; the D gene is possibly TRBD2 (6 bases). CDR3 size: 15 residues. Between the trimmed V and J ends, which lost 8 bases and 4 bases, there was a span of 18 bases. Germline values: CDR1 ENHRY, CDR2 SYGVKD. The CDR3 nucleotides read TGTGCCATCCTAGACTCCGGGAGCGGATACAATGAGCAGTTCTTC. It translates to CAILDSGSGYNEQFF.

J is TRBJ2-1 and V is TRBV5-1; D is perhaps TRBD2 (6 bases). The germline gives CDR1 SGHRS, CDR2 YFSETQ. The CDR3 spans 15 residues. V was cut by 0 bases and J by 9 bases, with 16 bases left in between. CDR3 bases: TGCGCCAGCAGCTTGGACGGGGGAGGCGTTGGTGAGCAGTTCTTC. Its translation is CASSLDGGGVGEQFF.